This TCR beta chain originates from a study of Ad26.COV2.S vaccination and SARS-CoV-2 variants. Overall study context: It was the COV1001 Ad26.COV2.S trial arm that included the donor.

This table comes from immunoSEQ multiplex PCR, and its TCRdb copy is limited to in-frame clones, with some not included. The repertoire holds just over 350,000 clones, with roughly 81% as singletons. Treatment denoted: some 19 received Ad26.COV2.S at low or high dose, single or two shots; a few received placebo; per-sample allocation not given. Samples analyzed were those drawn on day 63 after the first vaccine or placebo injection. This CDR3 comprises 15 residues. V was shortened by 0 bases and J by 4 bases, with 11 bases between the two germline ends. CDR1 is SGHAT, CDR2 FQNNGV, per germline. The material sequenced was peripheral blood, taken in a trial of Ad26.COV2.S vaccine versus placebo. This TCR was recovered from a person aged 18-65 years who received the Ad26.COV2.S COVID-19 vaccine or a placebo. The J gene is TRBJ2-3, the V gene TRBV11-2; D call uncertain. The CDR3 is CASSLDTPGADTQYF. The CDR3 region has the DNA TGTGCCAGCAGCTTAGATACCCCAGGAGCAGATACGCAGTATTTT.